This is a list of T cell receptor beta chains from one sample in a study of immune reconstitution after stem cell transplant in scleroderma. TCRdb reprocessed the RT-PCR reads with MiXCR, giving one entry per CDR3 protein. The sample includes about 2,200 distinct CDR3 sequences, about 7% of them seen just once. The sample was collected before or after autologous hematopoietic stem cell transplantation (not recorded which). The receptors here all came from a male donor with systemic sclerosis. CDR3s include the opening cysteine and the closing phenylalanine or tryptophan. A D gene is named only where the DNA matches it firmly. Only some rows state a clone size, as once, few, many or a class for expanded clones.

v_call	j_call	d_call	clone_size	cdr3_aa	cdr3_nt
TRBV6-5	TRBJ2-7	TRBD1	few	CASNVLGQGGYEQYF	TGTGCCAGCAATGTGTTGGGACAGGGTGGCTACGAGCAGTACTTC
TRBV24-1	TRBJ2-2	.	.	CATSDSLLGAYTGELFF	TGTGCCACCAGTGATTCCTTACTTGGGGCATACACCGGGGAGCTGTTTTTT
TRBV27	TRBJ2-2	TRBD1	medium-sized	CASSHSQGAVTGELFF	TGTGCCAGCAGCCATAGTCAGGGGGCGGTCACCGGGGAGCTGTTTTTT
TRBV14	TRBJ2-7	TRBD1	medium-sized	CASSQDNRGFDEQYF	TGTGCCAGCAGCCAAGATAACAGGGGGTTTGACGAGCAGTACTTC
TRBV29-1	TRBJ1-5	.	medium-sized	CSVGARGKSNQPQHF	TGCAGCGTTGGAGCCCGGGGGAAGTCCAATCAGCCCCAGCATTTT
TRBV5-8	TRBJ1-2	TRBD1	few	CASSFTGGALSYGYTF	TGTGCCAGCAGCTTCACAGGGGGCGCTTTAAGCTATGGCTACACCTTC
TRBV20-1	TRBJ2-5	.	.	CSADYSSAQETKYF	TGCAGTGCAGACTACTCTAGCGCCCAAGAGACCAAGTACTTC
TRBV5-4	TRBJ2-3	.	few	CASSSSTDTQYF	TGTGCCAGCAGCTCTAGCACAGATACGCAGTATTTT
TRBV12-3/TRBV12-4	TRBJ1-3	.	medium-sized	CASSLVQGNTIYF	TGTGCCAGCAGTTTAGTTCAGGGAAACACCATATATTTT
TRBV30	TRBJ2-1	TRBD2	medium-sized	CGSSGAHNEQFF	TGCGGCTCTAGCGGGGCCCATAATGAGCAGTTCTTC
TRBV29-1	TRBJ2-7	TRBD1	medium-sized	CSVEDQGTGDEQYF	TGCAGCGTTGAAGATCAAGGGACAGGGGACGAGCAGTACTTC
TRBV5-1	TRBJ1-2	.	large	CASSPHDSPSNGYTF	TGCGCCAGCAGCCCTCACGACAGCCCTTCCAATGGCTACACCTTC
TRBV30	TRBJ1-2	TRBD1	medium-sized	CAWSRQGTPYGYTF	TGTGCCTGGAGTCGACAGGGTACCCCCTATGGCTACACCTTC
TRBV28	TRBJ1-2	TRBD1	medium-sized	CASRKTGDYWVYGYTF	TGTGCCAGCAGAAAAACAGGGGATTATTGGGTCTATGGCTACACCTTC
TRBV28	TRBJ2-7	.	medium-sized	CASSLWDSSYEQYF	TGTGCCAGCAGTTTATGGGACAGCTCCTACGAGCAGTACTTC
TRBV5-1	TRBJ2-1	.	few	CASSPRGAGGNEQFF	TGCGCCAGCAGCCCGAGGGGGGCGGGTGGCAATGAGCAGTTCTTC
TRBV20-1	TRBJ1-5	.	medium-sized	CSAIRQSGSNQPQHF	TGCAGTGCGATTCGACAGTCTGGGAGCAATCAGCCCCAGCATTTT
TRBV5-8	TRBJ2-3	.	.	CASSLEGRQADTQYF	TGTGCCAGCAGCTTAGAGGGACGGCAGGCAGATACGCAGTATTTT
TRBV28	TRBJ1-5	.	.	CASSSGSVQPQHF	TGTGCCAGCAGCTCAGGGAGTGTCCAGCCCCAGCATTTT
TRBV2	TRBJ2-2	.	few	CASSDRGSYTGELFF	TGTGCCAGCAGTGACAGGGGCTCCTACACCGGGGAGCTGTTTTTT
TRBV19	TRBJ1-2	.	medium-sized	CASSMEVFAGYTF	TGTGCCAGTAGTATGGAGGTTTTCGCTGGCTACACCTTC
TRBV9	TRBJ2-7	.	medium-sized	CASSVSWDIWEQYF	TGTGCCAGCAGCGTCTCTTGGGACATTTGGGAGCAGTACTTC
TRBV19	TRBJ1-2	.	large	CATASSRANYGYTF	TGTGCCACCGCATCCTCCCGGGCTAACTATGGCTACACCTTC
TRBV5-1	TRBJ2-3	.	medium-sized	CASSLVAVQGDTQYF	TGCGCCAGCAGCTTGGTTGCAGTCCAGGGGGATACGCAGTATTTT
TRBV2	TRBJ2-7	.	.	CASSYIGYEQYF	TGTGCCAGCAGCTACATCGGCTACGAGCAGTACTTC
TRBV7-2	TRBJ2-2	.	medium-sized	CASSFSGNTGELFF	TGTGCCAGCAGCTTCAGTGGGAACACCGGGGAGCTGTTTTTT
TRBV7-2	TRBJ2-7	.	large	CASSTSFYEQYF	TGTGCCAGCAGCACATCCTTCTACGAGCAGTACTTC
TRBV10-2	TRBJ1-1	TRBD1	medium-sized	CASSPGTAILNTEAFF	TGCGCCAGCAGTCCCGGGACAGCGATATTGAACACTGAAGCTTTCTTT
TRBV12-3/TRBV12-4	TRBJ2-1	.	few	CASGGSPGHNEQFF	TGTGCCAGCGGGGGAAGCCCGGGGCACAATGAGCAGTTCTTC
TRBV20-1	TRBJ2-1	TRBD2	medium-sized	CSARDAGPSGGARNEQFF	TGCAGTGCTAGAGATGCTGGACCCAGCGGGGGGGCAAGAAATGAGCAGTTCTTC
TRBV5-1	TRBJ2-1	TRBD2	.	CASTPTSGSYNEQFF	TGCGCCAGCACCCCAACTAGCGGCTCCTACAATGAGCAGTTCTTC
TRBV7-7	TRBJ2-5	.	medium-sized	CASSLRPRETQYF	TGTGCCAGCAGCTTAAGGCCCCGGGAGACCCAGTACTTC
TRBV5-1	TRBJ2-3	TRBD1	medium-sized	CASSLAWTGGRTRLADTQYF	TGCGCCAGCAGCTTGGCTTGGACAGGGGGACGAACGAGGTTGGCAGATACGCAGTATTTT
TRBV20-1	TRBJ1-5	.	medium-sized	CSADPGPSTGPNQPQHF	TGCAGTGCTGACCCGGGACCTTCGACTGGCCCCAATCAGCCCCAGCATTTT
TRBV20-1	TRBJ2-7	TRBD1	medium-sized	CSATFDRDRGIYEQYF	TGCAGTGCCACTTTCGACCGGGACAGGGGTATCTACGAGCAGTACTTC
TRBV5-1	TRBJ1-4	.	large	CASSPWGGPNEKLFF	TGCGCCAGCAGCCCTTGGGGAGGGCCTAATGAAAAACTGTTTTTT
TRBV28	TRBJ2-3	.	medium-sized	CASSEGADTQYF	TGTGCCAGCAGTGAGGGAGCGGATACGCAGTATTTT
TRBV29-1	TRBJ1-4	.	medium-sized	CSVGGVSSHGATNEKLFF	TGCAGCGTTGGGGGGGTGTCTTCCCATGGAGCAACTAATGAAAAACTGTTTTTT
TRBV5-1	TRBJ1-1	TRBD1	medium-sized	CASRRDSLNTEAFF	TGCGCCAGCAGGAGGGACAGTTTGAACACTGAAGCTTTCTTT
TRBV5-6	TRBJ2-6	.	.	CASLGPKSSGANVLTF	TGTGCCAGTTTGGGACCGAAAAGCTCTGGGGCCAACGTCCTGACTTTC
TRBV18	TRBJ2-4	.	.	CASSPGGGDIRYF	TGTGCCAGCTCACCCGGTGGAGGAGACATTCGGTACTTC
TRBV11-2	TRBJ1-1	.	medium-sized	CASSFEGVGTEAFF	TGTGCCAGCAGCTTTGAAGGGGTGGGGACTGAAGCTTTCTTT
TRBV2	TRBJ2-5	.	medium-sized	CASSEAVAGETQYF	TGTGCCAGCAGTGAAGCGGTAGCCGGGGAGACCCAGTACTTC
TRBV5-1	TRBJ2-2	.	medium-sized	CASSLNPLINTGELFF	TGCGCCAGCAGCTTGAACCCTTTGATCAACACCGGGGAGCTGTTTTTT
TRBV12-3/TRBV12-4	TRBJ1-4	TRBD1	medium-sized	CASSPKGQGYEKLFF	TGTGCCAGCAGTCCTAAGGGACAGGGTTACGAAAAACTGTTTTTT
TRBV5-1	TRBJ2-1	.	.	CASSLVTSYNEQFF	TGCGCCAGCAGCTTGGTGACATCCTACAATGAGCAGTTCTTC
TRBV21-1	TRBJ1-3	.	medium-sized	CASSKSVGSGNTIYF	.
TRBV23-1	TRBJ2-2	TRBD1	few	CASSQRGIGTGDTGELFF	TGCGCCAGCAGTCAGAGAGGGATCGGGACAGGGGACACCGGGGAGCTGTTTTTT
TRBV9	TRBJ1-6	.	medium-sized	CASSVEGRLPPYNSPLHF	TGTGCCAGCAGCGTAGAGGGGCGGCTTCCCCCCTATAATTCACCCCTCCACTTT